The rows below give T cell receptor beta chains drawn from one sample of a study of cytomegalovirus exposure and HLA in healthy donors. Only in-frame clones appear in the TCRdb table, and some are missing; sequencing was by immunoSEQ multiplex PCR. The table lists 150,000 or so clones, around three quarters of them singletons. Specimen: PBMCs. The receptors were sampled from a man aged 35 to 55 in good health and CMV-seropositive. Both conserved end residues are part of each CDR3. D genes are given only for firm matches. Size tells how often a clone was seen (once, few, many) or the class of an expanded clone, and some rows leave it out.

TRBV7-9	.	14	TRBJ1-5	.	TGTGCCAGCAGCTTAGAGGGGGGGAGTCAGCCCCAGCATTTT	CASSLEGGSQPQHF
TRBV19	.	13	TRBJ2-3	once	TGTGCCAGTAGCCTAAGGGAGGCGGATACGCAGTATTTT	CASSLREADTQYF
TRBV25-1	.	15	TRBJ1-3	.	TGTGCCAGCAGTGAATATTCGGGGTTAGGAAACACCATATATTTT	CASSEYSGLGNTIYF
TRBV20-1	.	10	TRBJ1-1	.	TGCACGCTGGGGCTAACTGAAGCTTTCTTT	CTLGLTEAFF
TRBV4-2	TRBD2	16	TRBJ2-1	.	TGTGCCAGCAGCCAAGAAAGGACTAGCGGGTACAATGAGCAGTTCTTC	CASSQERTSGYNEQFF
TRBV13	TRBD2	15	TRBJ2-1	.	TGTGCCAGCAGCTTACGGAGCGGGAACTACAATGAGCAGTTCTTC	CASSLRSGNYNEQFF
TRBV5-1	.	15	TRBJ1-1	few	TGCGCCAGCAGCTCACCCCGACAGGATCGCACTGAAGCTTTCTTT	CASSSPRQDRTEAFF
TRBV13	TRBD2	16	TRBJ2-7	.	TGTGCCAGCAGCTTGACCCCCGGGACTAGGTCCTACGAGCAGTACTTC	CASSLTPGTRSYEQYF
TRBV9	TRBD1	17	TRBJ2-1	.	TGTGCCAGCAGCGGAGGGGGCGTGAGACGATTATACAATGAGCAGTTCTTC	CASSGGGVRRLYNEQFF
TRBV29-1	.	12	TRBJ2-5	.	TGCAGCGTTGAGATGGGGGGAGAGACCCAGTACTTC	CSVEMGGETQYF
TRBV19	TRBD1	15	TRBJ1-1	.	TGTGCCAGTAGTACCGAGGACAGGGGTTTTACTGAAGCTTTCTTT	CASSTEDRGFTEAFF
TRBV28	TRBD2	14	TRBJ2-7	few	TGTGCCAGCAGTGGCGGGACTAGCGGATACGAGCAGTACTTC	CASSGGTSGYEQYF
TRBV29-1	TRBD1	14	TRBJ2-2	.	TGCAGCGTTGAAGGGCGGGACAGGACCGGGGAGCTGTTTTTT	CSVEGRDRTGELFF
TRBV6-5	TRBD2	15	TRBJ2-7	.	TGTGCCAGCAGTTACTCGTGGGGGGGGTCCGGCGAGCAGTACTTC	CASSYSWGGSGEQYF
TRBV9	TRBD1	16	TRBJ2-1	.	TGTGCCAGCAGCCCCCGACAGGGAAGTACATACAATGAGCAGTTCTTC	CASSPRQGSTYNEQFF
TRBV28	.	15	TRBJ1-5	.	TGTGCCACCGGGAGAGGTTCTCCCTGGAATCAGCCCCAGCATTTT	CATGRGSPWNQPQHF
TRBV5-5	.	14	TRBJ2-3	.	TGTGCCAGCAGCTTGAACAGGGTGGGAGATACGCAGTATTTT	CASSLNRVGDTQYF
TRBV10-3	.	13	TRBJ1-2	.	TGTGCCATCAGTGAGATGGCGGATTATGGCTACACCTTC	CAISEMADYGYTF
TRBV7-9	.	13	TRBJ2-5	.	TGTGCCAGCAGCTTAGGGGCCGAGGGGACCCAGTACTTC	CASSLGAEGTQYF
TRBV4-1	TRBD2	14	TRBJ2-1	.	TGCGCCAGCAGCCAAGAAATAAGCGGGACTAGTATGTTCTTC	CASSQEISGTSMFF
TRBV30	TRBD1	13	TRBJ2-1	.	TGTGCCTGGAGTCAGACAGGGGCCAATGAGCAGTTCTTC	CAWSQTGANEQFF
TRBV27	.	13	TRBJ2-7	.	TGTGCCAGCAGTTTAGGGAGGGGGTACGAGCAGTACTTC	CASSLGRGYEQYF